The 11 T cell receptor beta chains reported below all come from one sample, sequenced in a study of CD8 T cells in Susac syndrome. An amount of RNA that ranged from 0.5 to 1 ug was reverse transcribed with random hexamers. TCRdb redid the calling of the immunoSEQ multiplex PCR reads with MiXCR, one entry per CDR3 protein. The table lists 160,000 or so distinct CDR3 sequences, around 95% of them singletons, with roughly 0.19% in the top ten. Sequenced input: CD8+ T cells from PBMCs. These receptors were collected from a human donor with multiple sclerosis.

The rearrangement links TRBV15 to TRBJ2-3, with D perhaps matching TRBD1 (5 bases). V was pared by 3 bases and J by 1 base, with 14 bases between. The CDR3 sequence is 16 residues long. Looked up from germline, CDR1 is LNHNV and CDR2 is YYDKDF (reference sequence). CDR3 sequence: CATSSPDPTGTDTQYF. The CDR3 DNA reads TGTGCCACCAGCAGCCCCGACCCGACAGGCACAGATACGCAGTATTTT.

The chain combines TRBV4-2 with TRBJ1-6; D gene unclear. The CDR3 totals 17 residues. Germline CDR1 and CDR2: LGHNA and YNFKEQ. V was pared by 0 bases and J by 5 bases, with 14 bases between. The CDR3 bases are TGTGCCAGCAGCCAAGATATCTGGCAGGACCATAATTCACCCCTCCACTTT. Amino acids: CASSQDIWQDHNSPLHF.

V gene TRBV13 combines with J gene TRBJ1-2, with D tentatively TRBD1 (5 bases). CDR1 is PRHDT, CDR2 FYEKMQ, per germline (reference sequence). The CDR3 extends over 12 amino acids. V was cut by 3 bases and J by 8 bases, with 10 bases left in between. The CDR3 protein is CASSFGARGYTF. In DNA, the CDR3 is TGTGCCAGCAGCTTTGGGGCGCGGGGCTACACCTTC.

This chain links TRBV13 with TRBJ2-3, with D perhaps matching TRBD1 or TRBD2 (5 bases each). Germline V gives CDR1 PRHDT, CDR2 FYEKMQ (reference sequence). The V end lost 0 bases, the J end lost 6 bases, and 16 bases lay between the germline ends. This CDR3 has 16 residues. CDR3 amino acids: CASSLGPDVWGDTQYF. The CDR3 DNA reads TGTGCCAGCAGCTTAGGCCCCGACGTCTGGGGGGATACGCAGTATTTT.

The V gene is TRBV27, the J gene TRBJ2-7; no firm D call. CDR1 MNHEY and CDR2 SMNVEV come from the germline V gene (reference sequence). The V end lost 5 bases, the J end lost 3 bases, and 17 bases lay between the germline ends. The CDR3 loop spans 15 amino acids. The CDR3 reads CASSVSIGLHYEQYF. For the CDR3, the DNA is TGTGCCAGCAGTGTGAGTATCGGGCTTCACTACGAGCAGTACTTC.

The chain links TRBV4-3 to TRBJ2-5; the D is unclear. This CDR3 is built from 17 residues. In germline, CDR1 is LGHNA, CDR2 YSLEER. Trimming removed 0 bases from V and 1 base from J, with 15 bases in between. In nucleotides, the CDR3 is TGCGCCAGCAGCCAAGATTGGCCGTCGCACCCCCAAGAGACCCAGTACTTC. As protein: CASSQDWPSHPQETQYF.

This clonotype has just one count. The V call is TRBV9, the J call TRBJ2-2, with no clear D. V dropped 0 bases and J dropped 1 base, with 4 bases sitting between them. CDR3 size: 14 residues. Germline CDR1 reads SGDLS; CDR2 reads YYNGEE. CDR3: CASSVEGNTGELFF. In DNA, the CDR3 is TGTGCCAGCAGCGTAGAGGGGAACACCGGGGAGCTGTTTTTT.

The chain has TRBV11-2 and TRBJ2-7, with D possibly TRBD2 on 5 matching bases. V lost 3 bases, J lost 3 bases, and 12 bases lay in between. The CDR3 length is 14 residues. Germline V lookup: CDR1 SGHAT, CDR2 FQNNGV. The CDR3 spells CASSFGPEVYEQYF. CDR3 DNA: TGTGCCAGCAGCTTTGGCCCGGAGGTCTACGAGCAGTACTTC.

This chain connects TRBV9 to TRBJ1-4; D is uncertain. The CDR3 loop spans 15 amino acids. V was shortened by 4 bases and J by 8 bases, with 18 bases between the two germline ends. Germline V gene data show CDR1 as SGDLS and CDR2 as YYNGEE. The CDR3 loop reads CASSIDGGMSEKLFF. In DNA form, the CDR3 reads TGTGCCAGCAGCATAGACGGAGGGATGTCGGAAAAACTGTTTTTT.

The V and J genes are TRBV29-1 and TRBJ1-2, with D perhaps matching TRBD1 (5 bases). V lost 0 bases to trimming and J lost 5 bases, with 16 bases between them. The CDR3 runs 15 residues. Germline V gene sequence: CDR1 SQVTM, CDR2 ANQGSEA. CDR3 amino acids: CSVEDRVGQGYGYTF. CDR3 bases: TGCAGCGTTGAAGATCGAGTGGGTCAGGGATATGGCTACACCTTC.

The rearrangement uses TRBV14 and TRBJ2-7; the D is unclear. CDR1 SGHDN and CDR2 FVKESK come from the germline V gene. V shed 6 bases and J shed 2 bases, with 5 bases lying between them. There are 11 residues in the CDR3. The CDR3 region is CASSRTYEQYF. Written as DNA, the CDR3 is TGTGCCAGCAGTCGGACCTACGAGCAGTACTTC.